This T cell receptor beta chain is from a study of blood T cell repertoires in COVID-19. The overall study: Donors in the United States, Italy and Spain gave samples during acute or convalescent COVID-19. PBMCs, B-cell-depleted T cells, or T cells provided the cDNA or gDNA that made up the material.

Study processing details: Reference gene primers were amplified, and this amplification served to estimate nucleated cell counts. Using immunoSEQ multiplex PCR, the repertoire was profiled, and TCRdb retains in-frame clones only, with some absent. V, J and clone size reflect that table, while D and trimming were determined from the DNA. Of 70,000 to 85,000 clones in the sample, about 82% were seen once. V lost 3 bases and J lost 3; bases outside the gene matches: 4. The CDR3 is made up of 15 amino acids. The germline V gene encodes CDR1 SGHTA and CDR2 FQGNSA. The sequenced material came from peripheral blood. The sequence derives from a woman of 80 years or more with acute or convalescent COVID-19. The chain links TRBV7-2 to TRBJ1-2; 10 bases are a match to TRBD1. The CDR3 DNA sequence: TGTGCCAGCAGCTTGGAGACAGGGGGCGACTATGGCTACACCTTC. It codes for CASSLETGGDYGYTF.